Reported below is one T cell receptor (beta chain). These data are taken from a study of CD8 T cells in Susac syndrome. The study sequenced TCR beta in blood CD8+ and CD4+ T cells. Patients with Susac syndrome met the recently defined diagnostic criteria for definite or probable disease. Random hexamers were used to reverse transcribe the RNA input (0.5 to 1 ug). A multiplex approach, immunoSEQ multiplex PCR, amplified TCR beta CDR3 across 54 Vbeta and 13 Jbeta. TCRdb ran MiXCR on the immunoSEQ multiplex PCR reads and lists one entry per CDR3 protein. This sample has under 95,000 distinct CDR3 sequences, with roughly 94% found just once. Germline values: CDR1 GTSNPN, CDR2 SVGIG (reference sequence). The CDR3 has 13 amino acids. V was shortened by 0 bases and J by 2 bases, with 8 bases between the two germline ends.

This TCR derives from a human donor with Susac syndrome. V gene TRBV30 combines with J gene TRBJ2-7; D remains ambiguous. The sequencing sample was made of CD4+ T cells from PBMCs. As DNA, the CDR3 is TGTGCCTGGAGTGTAGGGCAAACCTACGAGCAGTACTTC. It translates to CAWSVGQTYEQYF.